This T cell receptor beta chain originates from a study of somatic mutations in cytotoxic T cells in rheumatoid arthritis. Overall study: Patient blood, which was peripheral blood collected as 30 ml EDTA, was drawn right after diagnosis and before any treatment started. T-cell populations stained with V beta antibodies were in some cases flow-sorted at nearly 100% purity, including V beta1+ cells that were sequenced for TCRB.

V gave up 2 bases and J gave up 9 bases, with 6 bases separating them. The CDR3 totals 11 residues. CDR1 and CDR2 (germline): SGDLS, YYNGEE. This clone appeared a few times. Its target is not known. Clones were read by immunoSEQ multiplex PCR, and TCRdb kept only the in-frame ones, dropping some. The table lists around 15,000 clones, roughly 80% of them singletons, with roughly 27% in the top ten. General study points: Of around 60 patients, 7 to 9 had a largest CD8+ clone that exceeded 20% of CD8+ cells.

The rearrangement links TRBV9 to TRBJ2-1; D is undetermined. The sequence was collected from an adult with rheumatoid arthritis. Material for sequencing was CD8+ T cells sorted from blood. The CDR3 sequence is CASSVTGEQFF. In DNA form, the CDR3 reads TGTGCCAGCAGCGTGACCGGTGAGCAGTTCTTC.